The sequence of this T cell receptor beta chain was determined in a study of CD8+CD57+ T cells in acquired aplastic anemia. Genomic DNA constituted the template upon which TCR beta VDJ and CDR3 profiling was performed. In TCRdb, the reads were re-called with MiXCR into one record per CDR3 protein. The table has approximately 57,000 distinct CDR3 sequences, about 56% seen once; the top ten hold about 15%. Study findings and constraints: Patients and controls turned out to have twenty-nine CD8+ CDR3 sequences in common. Any difference that existed in CD8+ Simpson's diversity between patients and controls was not significant.

The authors sequenced patients whose flow cytometry had shown CD8+CD57+ cell expansion. No patient had been given any therapy when blood was sampled. This clonotype has a handful of counts. Its target is not known. The sample was sorted CD4+, CD8+, or CD8+CD57+ T cells (not recorded which) from PBMCs. The sequence was obtained from a human donor with aplastic anemia.

The CDR3 reads CASSVATGSSGYTF. For the CDR3, the DNA is TGTGCCAGTAGTGTGGCCACAGGGAGTTCTGGCTACACCTTC. The gene calls are TRBV19 and TRBJ1-2, with D possibly TRBD1 on 6 matching bases. V was pared by 5 bases and J by 7 bases, with 17 bases between. CDR1 is LNHDA and CDR2 is SQIVND in the germline V gene (reference sequence). The CDR3 is made up of 14 amino acids.